A single sample is the source of the 31 T cell receptor beta chains below, sequenced in a study of T cell responses to AZD1222 COVID-19 vaccine. Generated by immunoSEQ multiplex PCR, the TCRdb table keeps only in-frame clones and is missing some. The data show under 100,000 clones, roughly 90% seen once. The sequenced sample was peripheral blood, obtained on day 0 of AZD1222 vaccination. These receptors came from an adult in good health.

The gene calls are TRBV7-9 and TRBJ1-6; D remains unclear. The CDR3 is 13 amino acids. The germline gives CDR1 SEHNR, CDR2 FQNEAQ (reference sequence). V was pared by 4 bases and J by 13 bases, with 14 bases between. CDR3 in amino acids: CASSSPSFSPLHF. In nucleotides, the CDR3 is TGTGCCAGCAGCTCCCCTTCTTTTTCCCCCCTCCACTTT.

The chain recombines TRBV6-6 with TRBJ2-7; 8 bases line up with TRBD2. This CDR3 region has 16 residues. Germline CDR1 and CDR2: MNHNY and SVGAGI (reference sequence). Unmatched junction bases numbered 13, after V lost 7 bases and J lost 2 bases. The CDR3 DNA is TGTGCCAGCACCTATCCGGGGGCGGGGGGCACCTACGAGCAGTACTTC. This translates into CASTYPGAGGTYEQYF.

The gene calls are TRBV7-8 and TRBJ1-1; 7 bases match TRBD1. CDR1 and CDR2 (germline): SGHVS, FQNEAQ. V shed 1 base and J 0 bases; nucleotides not matched to a gene: 5. There are 16 residues in the CDR3. CDR3 sequence: CASSLVTGWLNTEAFF. CDR3 coding DNA: TGTGCCAGCAGCTTAGTGACAGGGTGGTTGAACACTGAAGCTTTCTTT.

The chain carries TRBV19 and TRBJ2-3, with D possibly called TRBD1 or TRBD2 (5 bases each). This CDR3 comprises 14 residues. Trimming shortened V by 5 bases and J by 2 bases, and 11 bases separated the two germline ends. CDR1 and CDR2 (germline): LNHDA, SQIVND (reference sequence). This CDR3 is CASSPRGATDTQYF. DNA of the CDR3: TGTGCCAGTAGTCCCCGAGGGGCCACAGATACGCAGTATTTT.

Only one count was recorded for this clone. The chain links TRBV4-3 to TRBJ2-7; 7 nucleotides agree with TRBD2. Trimming at V came to 2 bases and at J to 2 bases, leaving 6 bases not matched to a gene. The CDR3 covers 15 residues. Germline-derived CDR1 and CDR2 are LGHNA and YSLEER. DNA of the CDR3: TGCGCCAGCAGCCAAACGGGGGGAGCCACCTACGAGCAGTACTTC. Amino acid sequence: CASSQTGGATYEQYF.

This clone was detected once. V and J are TRBV7-6 and TRBJ2-5; no clear D gene. The ends were cut back, 3 bases at V and 1 base at J, with 12 bases in the middle. The CDR3 loop spans 15 amino acids. Germline V gene lookup returns CDR1 SGHVS and CDR2 FNYEAQ. The CDR3: CASSLYLGPQETQYF. DNA for the CDR3: TGTGCCAGCAGCTTGTACCTGGGCCCCCAAGAGACCCAGTACTTC.

The chain has TRBV4-2 and TRBJ1-5; a possible D gene is TRBD1 (6 bases). Trimming took 4 bases from V and 5 from J, leaving 18 bases between them. The CDR3 consists of 16 residues. In germline, CDR1 is LGHNA, CDR2 YNFKEQ. CDR3 coding DNA: TGTGCCAGCAGCCCTTCAACAGGGTCCTCCTATCAGCCCCAGCATTTT. It codes for CASSPSTGSSYQPQHF.

The rearrangement joins TRBV27 to TRBJ1-2; TRBD1 is a possible D gene (5 bases). V was pared by 5 bases and J by 5 bases, with 15 bases between. Germline loops: CDR1 MNHEY, CDR2 SMNVEV (reference sequence). The CDR3 runs to 14 residues. Here the CDR3 DNA reads TGTGCCAGCAGTCCCCGGACACAACTTTATGGCTACACCTTC. This sequence encodes CASSPRTQLYGYTF.

This chain connects TRBV6-5 to TRBJ2-6; D gene ambiguous. Germline CDR1 MNHEY, CDR2 SVGAGI. CDR3 size: 15 residues. V dropped 0 bases and J dropped 0 bases, with 3 bases sitting between them. CDR3 sequence reads: CASSYSTSGANVLTF. The CDR3 coding sequence is TGTGCCAGCAGTTACTCGACCTCTGGGGCCAACGTCCTGACTTTC.

This sequence joins TRBV19 and TRBJ2-7, with 9 bases that match TRBD1. The CDR3 covers 14 residues. Germline values: CDR1 LNHDA, CDR2 SQIVND (reference sequence). V lost 0 bases, J lost 3 bases, and 0 bases stayed unmatched. DNA for the CDR3: TGTGCCAGTAGTATAGAGGGACAGGGCTACGAGCAGTACTTC. Translation gives CASSIEGQGYEQYF.

The chain carries TRBV7-2 and TRBJ2-3, with TRBD1 matching over 8 bases. CDR3 size: 16 residues. Trimming cost V 4 bases and J 4 bases; bases outside gene matches: 10. The V gene's germline CDR1 is SGHTA and CDR2 FQGNSA. The CDR3 sequence: CASSSRTGMVADTQYF. The CDR3 DNA follows: TGTGCCAGCAGCTCCCGGACAGGGATGGTGGCAGATACGCAGTATTTT.

J is TRBJ1-4 and V is TRBV25-1; possible D gene TRBD1, 5 bases. CDR1 and CDR2 from the germline V gene are MGHDK and SYGVNS. The CDR3 is 16 residues long. Trimming removed 0 bases from V and 8 bases from J, with 16 bases in between. CDR3 sequence: CASSEYGRAVGEKLFF. The CDR3 DNA is TGTGCCAGCAGTGAATACGGCAGGGCGGTGGGAGAAAAACTGTTTTTT.

V is TRBV18 and J is TRBJ1-4; 9 bases are shared with TRBD1. From germline, CDR1 is KGHSH and CDR2 LQKENI. The CDR3 spans 14 residues. V shed 1 base and J 12 bases; nucleotides not matched to a gene: 6. DNA of the CDR3: TGTGCCAGCTCACCACTACCGACAGGGGGTCAACTGTTTTTT. Encoded protein: CASSPLPTGGQLFF.

The chain has TRBV6-2 or TRBV6-3 and TRBJ1-5, with no clear D. Germline loops: CDR1 MNHEY, CDR2 SVGEGT. The CDR3 extends over 14 amino acids. V was trimmed by 0 bases and J by 7 bases, leaving 10 bases between them. This CDR3 reads CASSYSTGQQPQHF. In DNA form, the CDR3 reads TGTGCCAGCAGTTACTCGACCGGGCAGCAGCCCCAGCATTTT.

This chain links TRBV2 with TRBJ2-7; D call uncertain. CDR1 SNHLY and CDR2 FYNNEI come from the germline V gene. The CDR3 runs 13 residues. Trimming removed 7 bases from V and 0 bases from J, with 10 bases in between. CDR3 loop: CASKLSLSYEQYF. CDR3 nucleotide sequence: TGTGCCAGCAAACTCTCCCTCTCCTACGAGCAGTACTTC.

The chain joins TRBV6-5 to TRBJ1-2; the D gene is possibly TRBD1 (5 bases). The germline V and J ends were trimmed by 7 bases and 10 bases, with 16 bases remaining between them. Germline loops: CDR1 MNHEY, CDR2 SVGAGI. The CDR3 has 12 residues. The CDR3 protein is CASNTGPHDYTF. The CDR3 DNA is TGTGCCAGCAATACGGGGCCCCACGACTACACCTTC.

This rearrangement joins TRBV12-5 to TRBJ1-1; no clear D. The CDR3 consists of 13 residues. The ends were cut back, 1 base at V and 0 bases at J, with 3 bases in the middle. CDR1 is LGHNT and CDR2 is FRNRAP in the germline V gene. The CDR3 nucleotides read TGTGCTAGTGGTTTGGACTTGAACACTGAAGCTTTCTTT. Protein: CASGLDLNTEAFF.

The chain employs TRBV3-1 (or the pseudogene TRBV3-2) and TRBJ2-5, with D maybe TRBD2 (5 bases). Trimming cost V 4 bases and J 4 bases, with 10 bases left between them. CDR1 LGHDT and CDR2 YNNKEL come from the germline V gene (reference sequence). This CDR3 is built from 13 residues. The CDR3 region has the DNA TGTGCCAGCAGCCGGACTCCCAGAGAGACCCAGTACTTC. Residues: CASSRTPRETQYF.

The chain uses TRBV12-3 or TRBV12-4 and TRBJ2-3; D remains ambiguous. V was clipped by 2 bases and J by 4 bases, with 4 bases between them. The CDR3 consists of 12 residues. CDR3 sequence reads: CASSLIADTQYF. As DNA, the CDR3 is TGTGCCAGCAGTTTAATCGCAGATACGCAGTATTTT.

The V and J genes are TRBV7-9 and TRBJ2-6, with TRBD1 matching 9 bases. Germline V gene sequence: CDR1 SEHNR, CDR2 FQNEAQ (reference sequence). This CDR3 is built from 18 residues. After removal of 2 bases from V and 0 bases from J, the junction contained 5 bases not matched to a gene. The CDR3 sequence: CASSLRGTGFSGANVLTF. CDR3 coding DNA: TGTGCCAGCAGCTTAAGAGGGACAGGGTTCTCTGGGGCCAACGTCCTGACTTTC.

This sequence joins TRBV28 and TRBJ1-5, with 7 nucleotides matching TRBD1. Germline V gives CDR1 MDHEN, CDR2 SYDVKM. CDR3 length equals 15 residues. Trimming cost V 7 bases and J 6 bases; bases outside gene matches: 12. The CDR3 nucleotides are TGTGCCAGCAACCCAGGGGGGGGCGTGGGTCAGCCCCAGCATTTT. It translates to CASNPGGGVGQPQHF.

V is TRBV11-2 and J is TRBJ2-4; D gene uncertain. Trimming stripped 5 bases from V and 9 bases from J, with 11 bases between. Germline V gene sequence: CDR1 SGHAT, CDR2 FQNNGV. This CDR3 has 12 residues. CDR3 DNA: TGTGCCAGCAGCCCGTTGGTGAGCATTCAGTACTTC. Amino acid sequence: CASSPLVSIQYF.

The chain has TRBV3-1 (or the pseudogene TRBV3-2) and TRBJ2-6; the match to TRBD1 covers 11 bases. The germline V gene has CDR1 LGHDT and CDR2 YNNKEL (reference sequence). The CDR3 loop spans 17 amino acids. The trim removed 4 bases at V and 1 base at J, leaving 3 bases unmatched. The CDR3: CASSPGTGGSGANVLTF. Here the CDR3 DNA reads TGTGCCAGCAGCCCCGGGACAGGGGGTTCTGGGGCCAACGTCCTGACTTTC.

The chain combines TRBV6-1 with TRBJ1-6; no firm D call. The V and J ends lost 1 base and 8 bases respectively, with 6 bases between them. The CDR3 extends over 13 amino acids. Germline V gives CDR1 MNHNS, CDR2 SASEGT. CDR3 nucleotide sequence: TGTGCCAGCAGTGAAGGTTCCTATTCACCCCTCCACTTT. Translated, it gives CASSEGSYSPLHF.

This clone was observed a single time. The chain carries TRBV6-2 or TRBV6-3 and TRBJ1-4; possibly TRBD1 for D (5 bases). Germline values: CDR1 MNHEY, CDR2 SVGEGT. V lost 2 bases, J lost 8 bases, and 12 bases lay in between. This CDR3 has 14 residues. The CDR3 nucleotides are TGTGCCAGCAGTTACGGGGGGATCGGCGAAAAACTGTTTTTT. This encodes CASSYGGIGEKLFF.

The chain carries TRBV5-1 and TRBJ1-1, with D possibly TRBD1 on 6 matching bases. Germline lookup yields CDR1 SGHRS and CDR2 YFSETQ. Trimming removed 0 bases from V and 4 bases from J, with 13 bases in between. The CDR3 has 15 residues. The CDR3 loop is CASSLDRERSTEAFF. The DNA for the CDR3 is TGCGCCAGCAGCTTGGACAGGGAAAGGAGCACTGAAGCTTTCTTT.

The rearrangement joins TRBV28 to TRBJ2-2, with D perhaps TRBD1 (6 bases). CDR3 size: 17 residues. Trimming stripped 3 bases from V and 13 bases from J, with 27 bases between. Germline CDR1 and CDR2: MDHEN and SYDVKM. The CDR3 nucleotides are TGTGCCAGCAGTTTGCCCCTAATGGACAGTCGTGTGGTTAGGCTGTTTTTT. Encoded protein: CASSLPLMDSRVVRLFF.

The rearrangement uses TRBV5-1 and TRBJ2-1; D unresolved. The CDR3 sequence is 13 residues long. Trimming stripped 3 bases from V and 7 bases from J, with 11 bases between. Germline V gene lookup returns CDR1 SGHRS and CDR2 YFSETQ. CDR3 in amino acids: CASSSLYSNEQFF. The CDR3 nucleotides read TGCGCCAGCAGCTCCCTTTATTCGAATGAGCAGTTCTTC.

Written as DNA, the CDR3 is TGTGCCAGCAGCCTCACTAGCGGGGACTACGAGCAGTACTTC. Translation gives CASSLTSGDYEQYF. The rearrangement joins TRBV4-2 to TRBJ2-7, with 10 nucleotides matching TRBD2. Germline lookup yields CDR1 LGHNA and CDR2 YNFKEQ. The CDR3 sequence is 14 residues long. The trim removed 4 bases at V and 3 bases at J, leaving 3 bases unmatched.

CDR3 nucleotide sequence: TGTGCCATCAGTGCAGTTCCCCTTGGGGAGCAGTACTTC. Its protein is CAISAVPLGEQYF. This sequence joins TRBV10-3 and TRBJ2-7, with D hard to call. Germline V CDR1 and CDR2: ENHRY, SYGVKD. Between the trimmed V and J ends, which lost 4 bases and 7 bases, there was a span of 14 bases. This CDR3 has 13 amino acids.

The chain combines TRBV6-5 with TRBJ2-5, with 10 bases matching TRBD1. CDR3 length equals 15 residues. Germline V lookup: CDR1 MNHEY, CDR2 SVGAGI. With V trimmed by 5 bases and J by 5 bases, 8 bases remained unmatched. CDR3 loop: CASSKTGQGRETQYF. CDR3 in DNA: TGTGCCAGCAGTAAGACGGGACAGGGGCGGGAGACCCAGTACTTC.